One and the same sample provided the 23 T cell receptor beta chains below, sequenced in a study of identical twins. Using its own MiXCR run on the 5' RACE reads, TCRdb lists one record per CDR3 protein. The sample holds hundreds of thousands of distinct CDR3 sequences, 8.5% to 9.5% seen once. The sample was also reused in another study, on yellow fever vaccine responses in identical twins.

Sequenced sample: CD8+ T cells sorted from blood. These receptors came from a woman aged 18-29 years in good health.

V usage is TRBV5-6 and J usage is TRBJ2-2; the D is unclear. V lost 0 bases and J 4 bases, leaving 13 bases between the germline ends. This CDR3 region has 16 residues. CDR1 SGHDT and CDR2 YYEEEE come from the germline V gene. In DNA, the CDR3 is TGTGCCAGCAGCTTGGGTTTGGCTGGCGCCACCGGGGAGCTGTTTTTT. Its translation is CASSLGLAGATGELFF.

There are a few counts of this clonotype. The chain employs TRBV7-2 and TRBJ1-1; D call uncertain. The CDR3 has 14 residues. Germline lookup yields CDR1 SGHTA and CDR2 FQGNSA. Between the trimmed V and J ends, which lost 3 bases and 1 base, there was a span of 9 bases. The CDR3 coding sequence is TGTGCCAGCAGCTTTACAACGGCGAACACTGAAGCTTTCTTT. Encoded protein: CASSFTTANTEAFF.

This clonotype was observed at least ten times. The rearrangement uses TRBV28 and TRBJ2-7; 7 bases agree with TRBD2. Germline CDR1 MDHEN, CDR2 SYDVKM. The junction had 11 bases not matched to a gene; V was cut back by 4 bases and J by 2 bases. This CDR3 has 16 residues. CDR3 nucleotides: TGTGCCAGCAGTTACTTCCGCGGGGGTAGCGCCTACGAGCAGTACTTC. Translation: CASSYFRGGSAYEQYF. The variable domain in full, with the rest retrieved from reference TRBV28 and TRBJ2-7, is DVKVTQSSRYLVKRTGEKVFLECVQDMDHENMFWYRQDPGLGLRLIYFSYDVKMKEKGDIPEGYSVSREKKERFSLILESASTNQTSMYLCASSYFRGGSAYEQYFGPGTRLTVT.

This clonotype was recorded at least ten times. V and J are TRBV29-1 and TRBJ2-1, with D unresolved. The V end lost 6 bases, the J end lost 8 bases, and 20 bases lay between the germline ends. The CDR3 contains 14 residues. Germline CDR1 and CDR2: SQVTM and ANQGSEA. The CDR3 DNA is TGCAGCGTCTCGGGCAGTCATCCCGGGTATGAGCAGTTCTTC. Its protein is CSVSGSHPGYEQFF.

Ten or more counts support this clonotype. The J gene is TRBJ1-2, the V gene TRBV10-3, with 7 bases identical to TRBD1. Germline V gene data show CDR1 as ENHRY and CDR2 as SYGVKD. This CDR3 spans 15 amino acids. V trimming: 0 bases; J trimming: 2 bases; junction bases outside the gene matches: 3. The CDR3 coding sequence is TGTGCCATCAGTGAGTCGAAAGGGGGCAACTATGGCTACACCTTC. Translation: CAISESKGGNYGYTF.

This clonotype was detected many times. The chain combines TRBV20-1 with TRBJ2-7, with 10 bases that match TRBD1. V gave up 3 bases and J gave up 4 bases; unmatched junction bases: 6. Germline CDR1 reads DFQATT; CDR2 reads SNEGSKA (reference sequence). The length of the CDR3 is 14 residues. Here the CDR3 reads CSASDGTGAYEQYF. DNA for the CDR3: TGCAGTGCTAGTGACGGGACAGGGGCGTACGAGCAGTACTTC.

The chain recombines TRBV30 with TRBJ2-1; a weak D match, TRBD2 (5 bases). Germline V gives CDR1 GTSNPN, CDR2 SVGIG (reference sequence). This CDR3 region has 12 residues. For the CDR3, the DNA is TGTTCAGGAGACTTGCGGAGGACCAAGAAGTTCTTC. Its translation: CSGDLRRTKKFF.

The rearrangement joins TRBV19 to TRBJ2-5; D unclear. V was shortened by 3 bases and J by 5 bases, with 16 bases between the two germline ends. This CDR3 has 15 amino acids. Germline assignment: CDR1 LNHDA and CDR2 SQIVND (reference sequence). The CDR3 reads CASSIIFGSYETQYF. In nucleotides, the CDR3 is TGTGCCAGTAGTATTATCTTCGGGTCCTATGAGACCCAGTACTTC.

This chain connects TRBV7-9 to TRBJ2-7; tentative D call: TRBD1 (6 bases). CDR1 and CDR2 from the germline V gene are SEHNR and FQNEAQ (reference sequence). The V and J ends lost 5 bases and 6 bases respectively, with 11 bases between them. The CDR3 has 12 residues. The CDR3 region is CASSLRTVEQYF. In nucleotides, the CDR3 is TGTGCCAGCAGCCTGCGGACAGTCGAGCAGTACTTC. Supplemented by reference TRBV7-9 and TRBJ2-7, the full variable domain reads DTGVSQNPRHKITKRGQNVTFRCDPISEHNRLYWYRQTLGQGPEFLTYFQNEAQLEKSRLLSDRFSAERPKGSFSTLEIQRTEQGDSAMYLCASSLRTVEQYFGPGTRLTVT.

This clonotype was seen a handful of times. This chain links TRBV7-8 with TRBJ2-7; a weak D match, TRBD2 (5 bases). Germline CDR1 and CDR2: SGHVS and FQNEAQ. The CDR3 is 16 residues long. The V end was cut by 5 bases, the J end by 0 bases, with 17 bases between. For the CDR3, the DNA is TGTGCCAGCAGCCCCCGGACTGTAATGAGCTCCTACGAGCAGTACTTC. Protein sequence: CASSPRTVMSSYEQYF.

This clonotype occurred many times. This CDR3 is CASSLLAGSYEQYF. The CDR3 region has the DNA TGCGCCAGCAGCTTGTTAGCGGGGTCCTACGAGCAGTACTTC. This chain joins TRBV5-1 and TRBJ2-7; 8 bases map to TRBD2. Germline trimming cut 1 base from V and 1 base from J; bases unmatched to any gene: 1. Germline CDR1 reads SGHRS; CDR2 reads YFSETQ. This CDR3 has 14 residues.

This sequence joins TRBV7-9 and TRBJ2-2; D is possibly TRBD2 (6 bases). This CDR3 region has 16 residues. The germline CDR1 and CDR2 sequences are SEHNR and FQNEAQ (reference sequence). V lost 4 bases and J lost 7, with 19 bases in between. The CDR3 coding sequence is TGTGCCAGCAGCTCCGCGGACTACAAGGAGGACGGGGAGCTGTTTTTT. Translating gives CASSSADYKEDGELFF.

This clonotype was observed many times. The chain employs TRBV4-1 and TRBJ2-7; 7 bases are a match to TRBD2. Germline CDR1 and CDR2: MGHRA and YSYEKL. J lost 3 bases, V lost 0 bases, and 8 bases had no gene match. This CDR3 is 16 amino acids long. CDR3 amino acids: CASSQELGLADYEQYF. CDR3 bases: TGCGCCAGCAGCCAAGAATTGGGCCTAGCGGACTACGAGCAGTACTTC.

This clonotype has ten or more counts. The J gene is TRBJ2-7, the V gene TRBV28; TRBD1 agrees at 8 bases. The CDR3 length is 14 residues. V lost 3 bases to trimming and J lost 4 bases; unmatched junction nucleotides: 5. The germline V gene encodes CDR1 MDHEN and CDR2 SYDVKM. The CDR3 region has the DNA TGTGCCAGCAGTTTCCGGACAGGGTTTTACGAGCAGTACTTC. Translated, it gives CASSFRTGFYEQYF.

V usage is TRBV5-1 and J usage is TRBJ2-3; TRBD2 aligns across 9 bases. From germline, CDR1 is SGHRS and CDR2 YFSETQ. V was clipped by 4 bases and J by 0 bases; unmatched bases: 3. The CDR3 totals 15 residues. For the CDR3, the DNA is TGCGCCAGCAGCGTAGCGGGGGCTAGCACAGATACGCAGTATTTT. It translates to CASSVAGASTDTQYF.

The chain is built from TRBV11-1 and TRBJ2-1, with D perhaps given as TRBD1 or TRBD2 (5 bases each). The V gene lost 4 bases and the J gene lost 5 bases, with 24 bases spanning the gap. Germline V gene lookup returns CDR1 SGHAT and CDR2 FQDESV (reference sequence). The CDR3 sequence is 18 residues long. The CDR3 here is CASSSTLAGDGPNNEQFF. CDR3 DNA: TGTGCCAGCAGCTCCACCCTGGCTGGGGACGGGCCAAACAATGAGCAGTTCTTC.

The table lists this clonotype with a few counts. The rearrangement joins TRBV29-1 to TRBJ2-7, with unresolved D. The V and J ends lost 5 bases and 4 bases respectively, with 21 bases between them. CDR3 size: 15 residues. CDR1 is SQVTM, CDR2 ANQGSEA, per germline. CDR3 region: CSVSRGDLSPYEQYF. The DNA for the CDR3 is TGCAGCGTTTCAAGAGGAGATCTTTCCCCGTACGAGCAGTACTTC.

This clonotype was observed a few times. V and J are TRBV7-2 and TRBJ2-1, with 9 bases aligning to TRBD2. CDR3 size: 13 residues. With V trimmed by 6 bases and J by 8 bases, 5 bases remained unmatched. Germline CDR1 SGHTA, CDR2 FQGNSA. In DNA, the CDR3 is TGTGCCAGCAGAGTTAGCGGGAGAGATGAGCAGTTCTTC. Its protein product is CASRVSGRDEQFF.

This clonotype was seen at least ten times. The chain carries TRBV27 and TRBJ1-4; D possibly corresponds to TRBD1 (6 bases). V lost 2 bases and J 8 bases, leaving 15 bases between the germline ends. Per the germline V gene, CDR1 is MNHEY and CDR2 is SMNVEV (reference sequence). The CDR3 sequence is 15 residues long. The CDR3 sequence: CASSLGAGAREKLFF. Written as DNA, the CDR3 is TGTGCCAGCAGTTTAGGGGCAGGGGCTCGGGAAAAACTGTTTTTT. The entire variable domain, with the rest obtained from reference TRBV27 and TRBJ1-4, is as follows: EAQVTQNPRYLITVTGKKLTVTCSQNMNHEYMSWYRQDPGLGLRQIYYSMNVEVTDKGDVPEGYKVSRKEKRNFPLILESPSPNQTSLYFCASSLGAGAREKLFFGSGTQLSVL.

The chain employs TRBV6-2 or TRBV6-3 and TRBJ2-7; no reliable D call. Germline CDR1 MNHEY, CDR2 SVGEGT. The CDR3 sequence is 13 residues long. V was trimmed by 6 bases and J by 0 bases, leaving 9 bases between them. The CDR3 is CASRELDSYEQYF. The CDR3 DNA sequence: TGTGCCAGCAGGGAACTGGACTCCTACGAGCAGTACTTC.

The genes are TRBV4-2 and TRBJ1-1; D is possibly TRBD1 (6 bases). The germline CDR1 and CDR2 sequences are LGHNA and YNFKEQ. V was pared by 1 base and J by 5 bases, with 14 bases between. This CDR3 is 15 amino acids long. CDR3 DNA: TGTGCCAGCAGCCAAGGCGAGAGGGGGGGGACTGAAGCTTTCTTT. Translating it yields CASSQGERGGTEAFF.

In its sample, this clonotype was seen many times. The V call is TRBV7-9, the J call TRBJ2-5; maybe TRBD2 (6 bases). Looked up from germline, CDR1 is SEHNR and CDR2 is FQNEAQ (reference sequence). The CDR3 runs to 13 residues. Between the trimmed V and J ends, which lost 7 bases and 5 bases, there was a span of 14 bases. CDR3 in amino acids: CASNGGVMETQYF. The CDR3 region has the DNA TGTGCCAGCAATGGAGGGGTTATGGAGACCCAGTACTTC.

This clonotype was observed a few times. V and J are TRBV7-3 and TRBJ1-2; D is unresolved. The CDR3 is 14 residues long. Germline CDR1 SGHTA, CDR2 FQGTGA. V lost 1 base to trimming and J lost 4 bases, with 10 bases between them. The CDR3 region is CASSLRRTIYGYTF. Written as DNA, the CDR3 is TGTGCCAGCAGCTTAAGGCGGACGATCTATGGCTACACCTTC.